Following are 15 T cell receptor beta chains from one sample sequenced in a study of T cells in tuberculosis. Only in-frame clones appear in the TCRdb table, and some are missing; sequencing was by immunoSEQ multiplex PCR. The sample records about 29,000 clones, roughly 90% being singletons. Material: PBMCs. The receptors come from a donor aged 10-29 years with latent tuberculosis or without tuberculosis infection.

The chain couples TRBV18 to TRBJ2-7, with D perhaps matching TRBD2 (5 bases). CDR1 is KGHSH and CDR2 is LQKENI in the germline V gene. CDR3 length equals 14 residues. The V end lost 1 base, the J end lost 2 bases, and 9 bases lay between the germline ends. The CDR3 sequence is CASSPQDGAYEQYF. CDR3 nucleotide sequence: TGTGCCAGCTCACCACAAGACGGGGCCTACGAGCAGTACTTC.

This sequence joins TRBV4-1 and TRBJ2-1; no clear D gene. CDR3 length equals 15 residues. The V end lost 2 bases, the J end lost 7 bases, and 15 bases lay between the germline ends. The germline V gene has CDR1 MGHRA and CDR2 YSYEKL. The CDR3: CASSQFQIVGNEQFF. The DNA for the CDR3 is TGCGCCAGCAGCCAATTCCAGATAGTCGGGAATGAGCAGTTCTTC.

The chain recombines TRBV4-1 with TRBJ2-1, with 8 bases fitting TRBD2. Germline V CDR1 and CDR2: MGHRA, YSYEKL. Trimming cost V 3 bases and J 8 bases; bases outside gene matches: 6. This CDR3 comprises 14 residues. CDR3 in DNA: TGCGCCAGCAGCCACAGCCCGGGAGGGGATGAGCAGTTCTTC. Amino acid sequence: CASSHSPGGDEQFF.

The chain carries TRBV5-1 and TRBJ2-3; TRBD1 aligns across 10 bases. J gave up 3 bases and V 4 bases, and 17 bases lay outside the gene matches. The length of the CDR3 is 19 residues. The V gene's germline CDR1 is SGHRS and CDR2 YFSETQ. The CDR3 reads CASSRTGGNRALETDTQYF. DNA of the CDR3: TGCGCCAGCAGCCGGACAGGGGGAAACCGTGCCCTAGAAACAGATACGCAGTATTTT.

The V call is TRBV7-8, the J call TRBJ2-2, with D possibly matching TRBD1 (5 bases). Trimming took 0 bases from V and 0 from J, leaving 17 bases between them. The CDR3 extends over 19 amino acids. Germline V gives CDR1 SGHVS, CDR2 FQNEAQ. The CDR3 nucleotides are TGTGCCAGCAGCTTAGCGGAAGGGGTCGGACCCCCGAACACCGGGGAGCTGTTTTTT. This gives the protein CASSLAEGVGPPNTGELFF.

The rearrangement joins TRBV28 to TRBJ1-2; TRBD1 is a possible D gene (5 bases). Germline V gene sequence: CDR1 MDHEN, CDR2 SYDVKM. V lost 6 bases and J lost 7, with 27 bases in between. This CDR3 is built from 17 residues. For the CDR3, the DNA is TGTGCCAGCAGCCCAACCCTTCGGACAAATTACCTATTTGGCTACACCTTC. It codes for CASSPTLRTNYLFGYTF.

The chain is built from TRBV4-3 and TRBJ2-3; 11 bases line up with TRBD2. J lost 4 bases, V lost 4 bases, and 10 bases had no gene match. This CDR3 has 17 residues. Germline values: CDR1 LGHNA, CDR2 YSLEER. The CDR3 sequence: CASSPHASGGNSDTQYF. The DNA of the CDR3 is TGCGCCAGCAGCCCCCACGCTAGCGGGGGGAACTCAGATACGCAGTATTTT.

The gene calls are TRBV18 and TRBJ1-1, with TRBD1 identical over 8 bases. The V gene end was trimmed by 2 bases and the J gene end by 5 bases; junction bases not matched to a gene: 10. Germline CDR1 reads KGHSH; CDR2 reads LQKENI. The CDR3 spans 16 residues. CDR3 region: CASSPRTGREMTEAFF. The CDR3 nucleotides are TGTGCCAGCTCACCAAGGACAGGGCGCGAGATGACTGAAGCTTTCTTT.

The chain carries TRBV7-2 and TRBJ2-1; D perhaps matches TRBD2 (5 bases). The CDR3 has 13 amino acids. CDR1 is SGHTA and CDR2 is FQGNSA in the germline V gene. Trimming took off 5 bases at V and 9 bases at J, with 14 bases between the two ends. The CDR3 bases are TGTGCCAGCAGCGATAACCTGGGGAGTGAGCAGTTCTTC. The encoded protein is CASSDNLGSEQFF.

This clone was recorded once. This chain connects TRBV11-2 to TRBJ1-3, with a tentative D call TRBD1 (6 bases). The V end lost 1 base, the J end lost 0 bases, and 19 bases lay between the germline ends. CDR3 size: 19 residues. Germline V gene data show CDR1 as SGHAT and CDR2 as FQNNGV. CDR3 DNA: TGTGCCAGCAGCTTAGCTCCAGGGGAAGGCCTGAGCTCTGGAAACACCATATATTTT. It codes for CASSLAPGEGLSSGNTIYF.

The genes are TRBV28 and TRBJ2-7; D ambiguous. V lost 6 bases and J lost 3, with 12 bases in between. The CDR3 totals 13 residues. CDR1 is MDHEN, CDR2 SYDVKM, per germline. DNA of the CDR3: TGTGCCAGCAGCCCACATCACAGCTACGAGCAGTACTTC. Encoded protein: CASSPHHSYEQYF.

This chain uses TRBV6-5 with TRBJ2-7; tentatively, D is TRBD1 (5 bases). The CDR3 spans 11 residues. Germline loops: CDR1 MNHEY, CDR2 SVGAGI. The V end was cut by 7 bases, the J end by 6 bases, with 10 bases between. The CDR3 is CASTQGLEQYF. The CDR3 coding sequence is TGTGCCAGCACCCAGGGCCTCGAGCAGTACTTC.

The DNA of the CDR3 is TGTGCCAGCAGGCGAGGGGGAACTAACTATGGCTACACCTTC. Encoded protein: CASRRGGTNYGYTF. The chain employs TRBV6-5 and TRBJ1-2, with D maybe TRBD1 (6 bases). With 6 bases removed from V and 0 bases from J, the gap between germline ends came to 11 bases. Germline assignment: CDR1 MNHEY and CDR2 SVGAGI. The CDR3 spans 14 residues.

The gene calls are TRBV2 and TRBJ2-2; TRBD2 matches 8 bases. CDR1 is SNHLY and CDR2 is FYNNEI in the germline V gene. With 5 bases clipped from V and 3 bases from J, the junction kept 5 bases outside the gene matches. The CDR3 totals 15 residues. The DNA of the CDR3 is TGTGCCAGCAGTCCGGCGGGGGGTTACACCGGGGAGCTGTTTTTT. It is translated as CASSPAGGYTGELFF.

The rearrangement links TRBV6-1 to TRBJ1-2; no reliable D call. Looked up from germline, CDR1 is MNHNS and CDR2 is SASEGT. Trimming shortened V by 10 bases and J by 8 bases, and 17 bases separated the two germline ends. CDR3 length: 12 amino acids. CDR3 coding DNA: TGTGCCACCGTCCCGGGAGCGAGAGGCTACACCTTC. This sequence encodes CATVPGARGYTF.